The 18 T cell receptor beta chains given below trace back to one sample, sequenced in a study of blood T cell repertoires in COVID-19. TCRdb keeps only in-frame clones here, not all; method: immunoSEQ multiplex PCR. The sample gives 200,000 to 250,000 clones, 84% of which show up once; 9.7% is in the top ten. Source material: peripheral blood. These receptors came from a man between 50 and 59 years old with active or convalescent COVID-19.

The chain uses TRBV9 and TRBJ2-5; D ambiguous. The CDR3 runs to 13 residues. The germline V and J ends were trimmed by 1 base and 5 bases, with 9 bases remaining between them. CDR1 is SGDLS and CDR2 is YYNGEE in the germline V gene. CDR3 in amino acids: CASSVSKEETQYF. CDR3 nucleotide sequence: TGTGCCAGCAGCGTATCAAAGGAGGAGACCCAGTACTTC.

The J gene is TRBJ1-1, the V gene TRBV10-3; D possibly corresponds to TRBD1 (6 bases). Germline lookup yields CDR1 ENHRY and CDR2 SYGVKD. CDR3 length: 15 amino acids. V dropped 5 bases and J dropped 0 bases, with 13 bases sitting between them. The CDR3 loop reads CAISLDGGVNTEAFF. In DNA, the CDR3 is TGTGCCATCAGTCTCGATGGGGGCGTGAACACTGAAGCTTTCTTT.

The rearrangement uses TRBV5-1 and TRBJ2-2; TRBD1 might be the D (6 bases). From germline, CDR1 is SGHRS and CDR2 YFSETQ. V was clipped by 2 bases and J by 4 bases, with 18 bases between them. The CDR3 is 17 residues long. CDR3 sequence: CASSFHTGTMSTGELFF. The CDR3 bases are TGCGCCAGCAGCTTCCATACCGGGACAATGAGCACCGGGGAGCTGTTTTTT.

This chain links TRBV4-1 with TRBJ2-1; 7 positions agree with TRBD1. The CDR3 is 15 amino acids. Germline trimming cut 1 base from V and 7 bases from J; bases unmatched to any gene: 7. CDR1 and CDR2 from the germline V gene are MGHRA and YSYEKL. Here the CDR3 DNA reads TGCGCCAGCAGCCAAGTAAGGGACAGAGGGAATGAGCAGTTCTTC. It specifies CASSQVRDRGNEQFF.

This chain joins TRBV5-4 and TRBJ2-1; 7 nucleotides match TRBD2. The V and J ends lost 4 bases and 4 bases, in that order; junction bases with no gene match: 8. The CDR3 consists of 15 residues. Germline V gene data show CDR1 as SGHNT and CDR2 as YYREEE (reference sequence). This chain's CDR3 is CASSPRLASYNEQFF. CDR3 nucleotides: TGTGCCAGCAGCCCCAGACTAGCCTCGTACAATGAGCAGTTCTTC.

J is TRBJ2-1 and V is TRBV18; 8 bases agree with TRBD2. The trim removed 3 bases at V and 10 bases at J, leaving 8 bases unmatched. CDR1 is KGHSH and CDR2 is LQKENI in the germline V gene. This CDR3 has 14 residues. This chain's CDR3 is CASSPPPGGNEQFF. The CDR3, as DNA: TGTGCCAGCTCACCCCCTCCGGGGGGGAACGAGCAGTTCTTC.

The chain uses TRBV7-4 and TRBJ2-5; D gene ambiguous. V was cut by 1 base and J by 6 bases, with 6 bases left in between. From germline, CDR1 is SGHVT and CDR2 SQSDAQ. There are 12 residues in the CDR3. The CDR3 spells CASSLDRQTQYF. CDR3 sequence (DNA): TGTGCCAGCAGCTTAGACAGACAGACCCAGTACTTC.

To note about this clone: One end of the junction is discordant with germline, which a read error may explain. The CDR3 protein is CASSRGQVPDTQYF. The CDR3 DNA reads as TGTGCTAGCAGCCGGGGACAGGTTCCTGATACGCAGTATTTT. The J gene is TRBJ2-3, the V gene TRBV7-7; 8 nucleotides match TRBD1. Germline V gene sequence: CDR1 SSHAT, CDR2 FNYEAQ (reference sequence). This CDR3 region has 14 residues.

This clone showed up just once. J is TRBJ2-2 and V is TRBV28; tentatively, D is TRBD1 (6 bases). Germline V gene sequence: CDR1 MDHEN, CDR2 SYDVKM. CDR3 length: 15 amino acids. Trimming took 5 bases from V and 5 from J, leaving 15 bases between them. The CDR3 is CASSPIQGTTGELFF. CDR3 nucleotide sequence: TGTGCCAGCAGTCCGATCCAGGGGACAACCGGGGAGCTGTTTTTT.

The chain carries TRBV28 and TRBJ1-5; 8 bases align to TRBD1. V dropped 4 bases and J dropped 4; count of bases not matched to a gene: 15. CDR1 MDHEN and CDR2 SYDVKM come from the germline V gene. The CDR3 consists of 18 residues. CDR3 nucleotides: TGTGCCAGCAGTTCACTTCCGGGGGCAGGGGGCTGGAATCAGCCCCAGCATTTT. Translated: CASSSLPGAGGWNQPQHF.

This clone was seen a handful of times. The chain recombines TRBV29-1 with TRBJ2-7; TRBD2 aligns across 10 bases. V lost 0 bases to trimming and J lost 2 bases; unmatched junction nucleotides: 4. This CDR3 has 15 residues. Germline V gene data show CDR1 as SQVTM and CDR2 as ANQGSEA. CDR3 sequence: CSVEEPSGSTYEQYF. As DNA, the CDR3 is TGCAGCGTTGAAGAACCTAGCGGGAGTACCTACGAGCAGTACTTC.

CDR3: CASGLERNNEQFF. CDR3 nucleotides: TGTGCCAGTGGACTAGAAAGAAACAATGAGCAGTTCTTC. The chain carries TRBV2 and TRBJ2-1, with 7 bases that match TRBD2. The J segment lost 5 bases and the V segment lost 9 bases, leaving 7 bases of the junction unmatched. CDR1 and CDR2 (germline): SNHLY, FYNNEI. The CDR3 spans 13 residues.

The chain carries TRBV19 and TRBJ1-6; the D is unclear. This CDR3 is built from 14 residues. V was pared by 4 bases and J by 8 bases, with 12 bases between. Germline assignment: CDR1 LNHDA and CDR2 SQIVND (reference sequence). The CDR3, as DNA: TGTGCCAGTAGTAGACTATCGAATGATTCACCCCTCCACTTT. Translating gives CASSRLSNDSPLHF.

This clone was detected only once. This chain joins TRBV7-9 and TRBJ2-3; 7 nucleotides line up with TRBD2. Per the germline V gene, CDR1 is SEHNR and CDR2 is FQNEAQ (reference sequence). This CDR3 is built from 18 residues. Losses at the gene ends were 5 bases for V and 2 bases for J; bases not matched to a gene: 16. The chain's CDR3 is CASSPTFVLAEDTDTQYF. DNA for the CDR3: TGTGCCAGCAGCCCCACCTTCGTTCTAGCGGAGGACACAGATACGCAGTATTTT.

This clone has only a few counts. V is TRBV7-2 and J is TRBJ1-1; no firm D call. V was trimmed by 2 bases and J by 7 bases, leaving 11 bases between them. Germline V gives CDR1 SGHTA, CDR2 FQGNSA. This CDR3 region has 13 residues. The DNA of the CDR3 is TGTGCCAGCAGCTTATATTACGAGTATGAAGCTTTCTTT. The encoded protein is CASSLYYEYEAFF. The full variable domain, completed using reference TRBV7-2 and TRBJ1-1, is GAGVSQSPSNKVTEKGKDVELRCDPISGHTALYWYRQSLGQGLEFLIYFQGNSAPDKSGLPSDRFSAERTGGSVSTLTIQRTQQEDSAVYLCASSLYYEYEAFFGQGTRLTVV.

V and J are TRBV20-1 and TRBJ1-1; a weak D match, TRBD1 (5 bases). CDR3 length equals 12 residues. Germline V lookup: CDR1 DFQATT, CDR2 SNEGSKA (reference sequence). Trimming removed 3 bases from V and 4 bases from J, with 9 bases in between. The CDR3 protein is CSASMGGTEAFF. CDR3 in DNA: TGCAGTGCTAGTATGGGGGGCACTGAAGCTTTCTTT.

The chain links TRBV20-1 to TRBJ2-7; possible D gene TRBD2, 6 bases. The CDR3 extends over 14 amino acids. The V gene lost 3 bases and the J gene lost 7 bases, with 19 bases spanning the gap. In germline, CDR1 is DFQATT, CDR2 SNEGSKA (reference sequence). CDR3 sequence reads: CSASVRASAMEQYF. In DNA, the CDR3 is TGCAGTGCTAGTGTTCGGGCTAGCGCCATGGAGCAGTACTTC.

This clone was seen only a few times. The chain uses TRBV28 and TRBJ1-1; the match to TRBD1 covers 7 bases. V was pared by 7 bases and J by 9 bases, with 11 bases of the junction left unmatched. This CDR3 has 13 residues. CDR1 MDHEN and CDR2 SYDVKM come from the germline V gene. This chain's CDR3 is CASTGQTTLKAFF. CDR3 coding DNA: TGTGCCAGCACGGGACAGACCACGCTTAAAGCTTTCTTT.